This T cell receptor (beta chain) was recovered during a study of patients and donors after allogeneic stem cell transplantation. V was clipped by 4 bases and J by 8 bases, with 14 bases between them. Germline values: CDR1 SGHAT, CDR2 FQNNGV. The CDR3 extends over 13 amino acids. TCRdb reprocessed the RT-PCR reads with MiXCR, giving one entry per CDR3 protein. The profile shows about 200,000 distinct CDR3 sequences, roughly 40% of them singletons. This clonotype was sampled from a human donor who was either an allogeneic HSCT recipient or a stem cell or donor lymphocyte infusion donor (not recorded which). It is not recorded whose cells these are; they may come from a transplant donor. The sequenced sample consisted of blood, either unsorted or a sorted T cell fraction (not recorded which). This chain joins TRBV11-2 and TRBJ1-2; D ambiguous. The CDR3 DNA follows: TGTGCCAGCAGCTCCAGAAGGGAGGGAGGCTACACCTTC. Translation: CASSSRREGGYTF.